A single sample is the source of the 5 T cell receptor beta chains below, sequenced in a study of cytomegalovirus exposure and HLA in healthy donors (dated by TCRdb to 2017 to 2019). Libraries came from the immunoSEQ multiplex PCR assay. For the multiplex PCR, a mixture combining 60 forward primers for TCR Vbeta segments and 13 reverse primers for TCR Jbeta segments was used. Held by TCRdb, this immuneACCESS table contains in-frame sequences only and omits some clones. Under half of the omission traces to an unresolved V gene where checked; the cause of the rest is unknown. This sample holds roughly 190,000 clones; 79% were observed only once. In total, the top ten clones hold approximately 2.4% of the sample. Sample: PBMCs. These receptors came from a woman between 50 and 59 years old in good health and CMV-seronegative.

The CDR3 protein is CASSRGDTIYF. The CDR3 coding sequence is TGTGCCAGCAGCCGCGGGGACACCATATATTTT. The V and J genes are TRBV7-9 and TRBJ1-3; D not certain. The CDR3 contains 11 residues. Germline CDR1 and CDR2: SEHNR and FQNEAQ (reference sequence). V was pared by 5 bases and J by 8 bases, with 7 bases between.

The V gene is TRBV7-2, the J gene TRBJ2-3; TRBD2 might be the D (6 bases). This CDR3 is built from 16 residues. With 1 base removed from V and 0 bases from J, the gap between germline ends came to 11 bases. Per the germline V gene, CDR1 is SGHTA and CDR2 is FQGNSA. The CDR3 is CASSLVPGSSTDTQYF. The CDR3, as DNA: TGTGCCAGCAGCTTAGTTCCCGGGAGCAGCACAGATACGCAGTATTTT.

This clone came up once. V usage is TRBV14 and J usage is TRBJ2-7; TRBD2 might be the D (6 bases). CDR1 is SGHDN, CDR2 FVKESK, per germline. V was shortened by 4 bases and J by 0 bases, with 19 bases between the two germline ends. This CDR3 is 17 amino acids long. DNA for the CDR3: TGTGCCAGCAGCCGCGAAACTTGGGCGGGACGCTCCTACGAGCAGTACTTC. Translation: CASSRETWAGRSYEQYF.

The genes are TRBV15 and TRBJ2-2, with D perhaps TRBD2 (6 bases). Trimming removed 6 bases at V and 0 bases at J, with 8 bases between. The CDR3 covers 14 residues. The V gene's germline CDR1 is LNHNV and CDR2 YYDKDF (reference sequence). Here the CDR3 DNA reads TGTGCCACCAGGGAGGGAACGAACACCGGGGAGCTGTTTTTT. It codes for CATREGTNTGELFF.

V usage is TRBV14 and J usage is TRBJ2-2; TRBD1 matches 7 bases. With V trimmed by 5 bases and J by 5 bases, 8 bases remained unmatched. This CDR3 has 15 amino acids. Per the germline V gene, CDR1 is SGHDN and CDR2 is FVKESK. The CDR3 sequence is CASSTRTGGTGELFF. The CDR3 nucleotides are TGTGCCAGCAGCACTCGGACAGGTGGAACCGGGGAGCTGTTTTTT.